A selection of T cell receptor beta chains follows, all from one sample in a study of T cells in tuberculosis. The table came from immunoSEQ multiplex PCR; TCRdb's copy has only in-frame clones and leaves some out. The sample includes approximately 59,000 clones, roughly 86% of them seen just once. Sequencing was done on a sample of CD1b-GMM tetramer-negative cells sorted from PBMCs. The receptor source for this set is an adult woman with latent tuberculosis. CDR3s leave out the opening cysteine and the closing phenylalanine or tryptophan. Each record gives: CDR3 protein, clone size, J gene, V gene. Expanded clones get a size class; other rows say once, few or many, or leave the size out.

cdr3_aa: ASSPKRRTSGVATDTQY
clone_size: .
j_call: TRBJ2-3
v_call: TRBV19

cdr3_aa: ASSILQETQY
clone_size: .
j_call: TRBJ2-5
v_call: TRBV7-2

cdr3_aa: ATSRGPDKNIQY
clone_size: .
j_call: TRBJ2-4
v_call: TRBV15

cdr3_aa: ASSVFGQLNTEAF
clone_size: .
j_call: TRBJ1-1
v_call: TRBV6-1

cdr3_aa: ASSPYPTGSYEQY
clone_size: .
j_call: TRBJ2-7
v_call: TRBV4-2

cdr3_aa: ASSLGDSGRNEQF
clone_size: .
j_call: TRBJ2-1
v_call: TRBV7-9

cdr3_aa: ASSQTGTSHEQY
clone_size: .
j_call: TRBJ2-7
v_call: TRBV7-3

cdr3_aa: ASSRQGAKWTEAF
clone_size: once
j_call: TRBJ1-1
v_call: TRBV2

cdr3_aa: ASSIVPGQQETQY
clone_size: .
j_call: TRBJ2-5
v_call: TRBV19

cdr3_aa: ASSLRTSGKLMTQY
clone_size: .
j_call: TRBJ2-5
v_call: TRBV7-9

cdr3_aa: ASSSWTSGSSYEQY
clone_size: .
j_call: TRBJ2-7
v_call: TRBV28

cdr3_aa: ASSRTRDRSSPGLAGGFGDEQF
clone_size: .
j_call: TRBJ2-1
v_call: TRBV14

cdr3_aa: ASSPGHAGPNNEQF
clone_size: .
j_call: TRBJ2-1
v_call: TRBV5-1

cdr3_aa: AWSVGGGSYEQY
clone_size: .
j_call: TRBJ2-7
v_call: TRBV30

cdr3_aa: ASSVGTGWDEQY
clone_size: .
j_call: TRBJ2-7
v_call: TRBV6-1

cdr3_aa: ASSVNLLANTGELF
clone_size: .
j_call: TRBJ2-2
v_call: TRBV9

cdr3_aa: ASSFTSGSFRDTQY
clone_size: .
j_call: TRBJ2-3
v_call: TRBV7-9

cdr3_aa: ASSYAGGPELAF
clone_size: .
j_call: TRBJ1-1
v_call: TRBV6-5

cdr3_aa: ASSNPSYEQY
clone_size: .
j_call: TRBJ2-7
v_call: TRBV7-2

cdr3_aa: ASSRRDQAGDTQY
clone_size: .
j_call: TRBJ2-3
v_call: TRBV7-9

cdr3_aa: ASRGRGGSTDTQY
clone_size: .
j_call: TRBJ2-3
v_call: TRBV7-2

cdr3_aa: ASSLAALAGGSTDTQY
clone_size: .
j_call: TRBJ2-3
v_call: TRBV7-6

cdr3_aa: ASSPRQDIEAF
clone_size: .
j_call: TRBJ1-1
v_call: TRBV18

cdr3_aa: ASSSGQGRGYEQY
clone_size: .
j_call: TRBJ2-7
v_call: TRBV7-2

cdr3_aa: ASSYSTRFTDTQY
clone_size: .
j_call: TRBJ2-3
v_call: TRBV6-5

cdr3_aa: ASSYSAGWNEQF
clone_size: .
j_call: TRBJ2-1
v_call: TRBV6-6

cdr3_aa: ASSKSRGVRTDTQY
clone_size: .
j_call: TRBJ2-3
v_call: TRBV7-2

cdr3_aa: ASSFDRGYGDIQY
clone_size: .
j_call: TRBJ2-4
v_call: TRBV7-2

cdr3_aa: ASSQGQGAYEQY
clone_size: .
j_call: TRBJ2-7
v_call: TRBV4-3

cdr3_aa: AWSPAGTGVTGANVLT
clone_size: .
j_call: TRBJ2-6
v_call: TRBV30

cdr3_aa: ASSYPGQGAYEQY
clone_size: .
j_call: TRBJ2-7
v_call: TRBV19

cdr3_aa: ASSPRQGIIGNTEAF
clone_size: .
j_call: TRBJ1-1
v_call: TRBV18

cdr3_aa: ASSLGQAQVSGNTIY
clone_size: once
j_call: TRBJ1-3
v_call: TRBV7-2

cdr3_aa: ASSDRERGPQH
clone_size: .
j_call: TRBJ1-5
v_call: TRBV2

cdr3_aa: ASSMGGPDEQY
clone_size: .
j_call: TRBJ2-7
v_call: TRBV19

cdr3_aa: ASSLPAGIYNEQF
clone_size: .
j_call: TRBJ2-1
v_call: TRBV5-1

cdr3_aa: ASSPRQTQH
clone_size: .
j_call: TRBJ2-5
v_call: TRBV23-1

cdr3_aa: ASSPERGGEETQY
clone_size: .
j_call: TRBJ2-5
v_call: TRBV19

cdr3_aa: ASSVQGEETQY
clone_size: .
j_call: TRBJ2-5
v_call: TRBV2

cdr3_aa: ASSLRTGYTDTQY
clone_size: .
j_call: TRBJ2-3
v_call: TRBV27

cdr3_aa: ASSFLNINQPQH
clone_size: .
j_call: TRBJ1-5
v_call: TRBV28

cdr3_aa: ASSLDRLGNEQY
clone_size: once
j_call: TRBJ2-7
v_call: TRBV7-8

cdr3_aa: ASSLGASGTRGGANVLT
clone_size: .
j_call: TRBJ2-6
v_call: TRBV7-6

cdr3_aa: ASSLRADRGRMVTGELF
clone_size: .
j_call: TRBJ2-2
v_call: TRBV27

cdr3_aa: ASSLNGGGLTDTQY
clone_size: .
j_call: TRBJ2-3
v_call: TRBV4-2

cdr3_aa: ASSISSGTNTDTQY
clone_size: once
j_call: TRBJ2-3
v_call: TRBV11-3

cdr3_aa: ASSTAGTSSYEQY
clone_size: .
j_call: TRBJ2-7
v_call: TRBV5-5

cdr3_aa: ASKTPTGELF
clone_size: .
j_call: TRBJ2-2
v_call: TRBV4-2

cdr3_aa: ASSLTSGATDTQY
clone_size: .
j_call: TRBJ2-3
v_call: TRBV11-2

cdr3_aa: ASSRDWEETQY
clone_size: .
j_call: TRBJ2-5
v_call: TRBV2

cdr3_aa: ASTVSYEQY
clone_size: .
j_call: TRBJ2-7
v_call: TRBV21-1

cdr3_aa: ASSSRLATYEQY
clone_size: .
j_call: TRBJ2-7
v_call: TRBV6-1

cdr3_aa: ASSPLRTVSYMGNTIY
clone_size: .
j_call: TRBJ1-3
v_call: TRBV18

cdr3_aa: ASSLTATHEQY
clone_size: once
j_call: TRBJ2-7
v_call: TRBV7-3

cdr3_aa: ASSFGLPYEQY
clone_size: .
j_call: TRBJ2-7
v_call: TRBV19

cdr3_aa: ASSEYRQGISEQY
clone_size: .
j_call: TRBJ2-7
v_call: TRBV25-1

cdr3_aa: ASSGKGAGEAF
clone_size: .
j_call: TRBJ1-1
v_call: TRBV25-1

cdr3_aa: ASSLGQGNTEAF
clone_size: .
j_call: TRBJ1-1
v_call: TRBV7-9

cdr3_aa: ASSSPTGLNTEAF
clone_size: .
j_call: TRBJ1-1
v_call: TRBV28